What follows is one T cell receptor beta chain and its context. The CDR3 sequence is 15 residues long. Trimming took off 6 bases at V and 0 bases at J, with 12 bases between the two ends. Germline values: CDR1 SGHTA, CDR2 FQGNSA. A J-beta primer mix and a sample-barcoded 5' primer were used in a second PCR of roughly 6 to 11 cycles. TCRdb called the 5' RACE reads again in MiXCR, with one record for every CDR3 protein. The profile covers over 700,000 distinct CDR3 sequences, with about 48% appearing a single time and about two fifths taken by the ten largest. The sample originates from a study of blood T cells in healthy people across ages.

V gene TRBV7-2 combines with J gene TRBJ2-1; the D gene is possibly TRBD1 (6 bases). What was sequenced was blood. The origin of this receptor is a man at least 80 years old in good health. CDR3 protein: CASSSDRSSYNEQFF. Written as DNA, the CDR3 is TGTGCCAGCAGTTCCGACAGGAGCTCCTACAATGAGCAGTTCTTC.